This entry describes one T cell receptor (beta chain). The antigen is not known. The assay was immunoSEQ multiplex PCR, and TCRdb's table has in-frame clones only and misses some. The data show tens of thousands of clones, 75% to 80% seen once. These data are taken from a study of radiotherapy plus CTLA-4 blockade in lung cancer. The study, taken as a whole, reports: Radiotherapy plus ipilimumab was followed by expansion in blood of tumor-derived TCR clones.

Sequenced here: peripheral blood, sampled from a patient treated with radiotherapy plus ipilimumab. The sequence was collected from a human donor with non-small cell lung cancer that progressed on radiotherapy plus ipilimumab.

The CDR3 coding sequence is TGTGCCAGCAGCCTACAGGGCATGAACACTGAAGCTTTCTTT. Its translation is CASSLQGMNTEAFF. The chain carries TRBV7-2 and TRBJ1-1; D might be TRBD1 (6 bases). In germline, CDR1 is SGHTA, CDR2 FQGNSA. The CDR3 consists of 14 residues. V lost 5 bases to trimming and J lost 0 bases, with 10 bases between them.